This paragraph covers one TCR beta chain sequence. No antigen is known for it. The data stem from a study of T cell responses to AZD1222 COVID-19 vaccine. The CDR3 covers 24 residues. From germline, CDR1 is MNHEY and CDR2 SVGEGT. Trimming took 6 bases from V and 1 from J, leaving 37 bases between them. Method: immunoSEQ multiplex PCR; TCRdb's copy keeps in-frame clones and lacks some. The sample holds approximately 170,000 clones, approximately 92% seen once. Study-wide findings and caveats: Spike-spanning, vaccine-associated CD4 TCRs were dominant at 160-218 and 743-854. Reportedly, nearly half the spike-specific TCRs target unmutated variant regions. In a largely white British group with more females than males, clonal diversity was possibly underestimated. Repertoires were obtained solely post-peak T cell response.

The sequence derives from an adult in good health. The chain uses TRBV6-2 or TRBV6-3 and TRBJ1-6; D ambiguous. Sequences were derived from peripheral blood, sampled on day 0 of AZD1222 vaccination. This CDR3 is CASSPNPDLIWARRSGSYNSPLHF. CDR3 in DNA: TGTGCCAGCAGCCCGAACCCCGACCTTATATGGGCTCGGCGGTCTGGGTCCTATAATTCACCCCTCCACTTT.